These 32 T cell receptor beta chains came from one sample sequenced in a study of CD8+CD57+ T cells in acquired aplastic anemia. CD8+CD57+ cell expansion, shown by flow cytometry, had occurred in the patients selected for sequencing. According to the study, genomic DNA was the template for TCR beta VDJ and CDR3 profiling. TCRdb itself ran the reads through MiXCR, one entry per CDR3 protein. The repertoire holds approximately 220,000 distinct CDR3 sequences, about half seen once, with about 20% in the top ten. Input material: sorted CD4+, CD8+, or CD8+CD57+ T cells (not recorded which) from PBMCs. The origin of the receptors is a human donor with aplastic anemia.

This clonotype was counted at least ten times. The chain has TRBV20-1 and TRBJ1-1, with 7 bases aligning to TRBD1. This CDR3 is built from 14 residues. The V segment lost 4 bases and the J segment 1 base; nucleotides outside the gene matches: 6. CDR1 DFQATT and CDR2 SNEGSKA come from the germline V gene (reference sequence). The CDR3 sequence: CSATRQGENTEAFF. CDR3 coding DNA: TGCAGTGCTACCCGACAGGGCGAGAACACTGAAGCTTTCTTT.

The rearrangement links TRBV30 to TRBJ2-3, with D tentatively TRBD1 (6 bases). V shed 8 bases and J shed 2 bases, with 17 bases lying between them. Per the germline V gene, CDR1 is GTSNPN and CDR2 is SVGIG (reference sequence). CDR3 length: 14 residues. Here the CDR3 DNA reads TGTGCCAGTTACAGGGAGACCTTCACAGATACGCAGTATTTT. Residues: CASYRETFTDTQYF.

This clonotype was seen many times. The rearrangement links TRBV7-2 to TRBJ1-4; tentatively, D is TRBD1 (5 bases). The length of the CDR3 is 14 residues. Germline V lookup: CDR1 SGHTA, CDR2 FQGNSA. The V and J ends lost 1 base and 7 bases respectively, with 10 bases between them. In DNA form, the CDR3 reads TGTGCCAGCAGCTTAGACAATGGGGGTGAAAAACTGTTTTTT. Translated, it gives CASSLDNGGEKLFF.

As DNA, the CDR3 is TGTGCCAGCAGCACTACGACAGGGTCTGGCTACACCTTC. Translating gives CASSTTTGSGYTF. The V gene is TRBV7-9, the J gene TRBJ1-2; 7 positions match TRBD1. The CDR3 covers 13 residues. The J segment lost 7 bases and the V segment lost 5 bases, leaving 7 bases of the junction unmatched. CDR1 and CDR2 (germline): SEHNR, FQNEAQ (reference sequence).

The chain is built from TRBV24-1 and TRBJ2-1; D ambiguous. Germline V gene data show CDR1 as KGHDR and CDR2 as SFDVKD. Trimming took 4 bases from V and 0 from J, leaving 12 bases between them. This CDR3 spans 16 amino acids. CDR3 coding DNA: TGTGCCACCAGTGACTCCGACCCGAGCTCCTACAATGAGCAGTTCTTC. This gives the protein CATSDSDPSSYNEQFF.

This clonotype was found many times. CDR3 coding DNA: TGTGCCAGTAGGTTGGAGATATTCACAGATACGCAGTATTTT. Translated: CASRLEIFTDTQYF. This rearrangement joins TRBV19 to TRBJ2-3; unclear D gene. V was shortened by 6 bases and J by 2 bases, with 12 bases between the two germline ends. Germline V lookup: CDR1 LNHDA, CDR2 SQIVND (reference sequence). This CDR3 is 14 amino acids long. Drawing the rest from reference TRBV19 and TRBJ2-3, the complete variable domain is DGGITQSPKYLFRKEGQNVTLSCEQNLNHDAMYWYRQDPGQGLRLIYYSQIVNDFQKGDIAEGYSVSREKKESFPLTVTSAQKNPTAFYLCASRLEIFTDTQYFGPGTRLTVL.

This chain links TRBV11-3 with TRBJ1-6; TRBD1 matches at 7 bases. The germline CDR1 and CDR2 sequences are SGHNT and YENEEA. This CDR3 has 12 residues. Trimming at V came to 6 bases and at J to 14 bases, leaving 7 bases not matched to a gene. As DNA, the CDR3 is TGTGCCAGCAGACAGGGGTCTACAGCCCTCCACTTT. Translating it yields CASRQGSTALHF.

The CDR3 region is CSAAQGATSPLHF. The CDR3 DNA reads TGCAGTGCAGCGCAGGGGGCAACTTCACCCCTCCACTTT. The chain recombines TRBV20-1 with TRBJ1-6; 8 nucleotides align to TRBD1. After removal of 6 bases from V and 9 bases from J, the junction contained 7 bases not matched to a gene. The length of the CDR3 is 13 residues. Germline assignment: CDR1 DFQATT and CDR2 SNEGSKA (reference sequence).

This chain joins TRBV7-3 and TRBJ2-2; D may be TRBD2 (6 bases). Trimming stripped 5 bases from V and 1 base from J, with 14 bases between. CDR3 length: 16 residues. Germline V gives CDR1 SGHTA, CDR2 FQGTGA. DNA of the CDR3: TGTGCCAGCAGCCTTAACGGCGGGAAGAACACCGGGGAGCTGTTTTTT. Its translation: CASSLNGGKNTGELFF.

This clonotype has more than one count but fewer than ten. The V gene is TRBV3-1, the J gene TRBJ1-5, with D perhaps matching TRBD1 (6 bases). Germline V gene sequence: CDR1 LGHDT, CDR2 YNNKEL (reference sequence). V lost 0 bases and J lost 2, with 14 bases in between. The CDR3 totals 17 residues. This chain's CDR3 is CASSQDRGVGGNQPQHF. DNA of the CDR3: TGTGCCAGCAGCCAAGATAGGGGGGTAGGCGGCAATCAGCCCCAGCATTTT.

This clonotype was detected many times. This sequence joins TRBV2 and TRBJ2-1, with a tentative D call TRBD2 (7 bases). Per the germline V gene, CDR1 is SNHLY and CDR2 is FYNNEI. The CDR3 runs to 16 residues. The ends were cut back, 3 bases at V and 9 bases at J, with 21 bases in the middle. CDR3 bases: TGTGCCAGCAGTGATCTCGCGGGGGCGATCGGGGGTGAGCAGTTCTTC. Encoded protein: CASSDLAGAIGGEQFF. Full variable domain (missing parts from reference TRBV2 and TRBJ2-1): EPEVTQTPSHQVTQMGQEVILRCVPISNHLYFYWYRQILGQKVEFLVSFYNNEISEKSEIFDDQFSVERPDGSNFTLKIRSTKLEDSAMYFCASSDLAGAIGGEQFFGPGTRLTVL.

The sample holds many counts of this clonotype. The chain couples TRBV2 to TRBJ1-6, with D perhaps matching TRBD1 (6 bases). Between the trimmed V and J ends, which lost 9 bases and 9 bases, there was a span of 18 bases. Germline V gene sequence: CDR1 SNHLY, CDR2 FYNNEI. The CDR3 consists of 14 residues. The CDR3 nucleotides read TGTGCCAGTTTAACTACAGGGTCGGCTTCACCCCTCCACTTT. Translated, it gives CASLTTGSASPLHF.

This clonotype came up many times. V and J are TRBV19 and TRBJ1-5; D not resolved. Trimming stripped 7 bases from V and 6 bases from J, with 10 bases between. This CDR3 has 12 residues. Germline CDR1 reads LNHDA; CDR2 reads SQIVND (reference sequence). The CDR3 DNA sequence: TGTGCCAGTAAGAGGGTAGGTCAGCCCCAGCATTTT. Residues: CASKRVGQPQHF.

CDR3 bases: TGTGCCAGCAGCTTATGGACTAGCGGGGGGCGGGATACGCAGTATTTT. Amino acids: CASSLWTSGGRDTQYF. The chain couples TRBV7-2 to TRBJ2-3, with 14 bases aligning to TRBD2. The CDR3 runs to 16 residues. CDR1 is SGHTA and CDR2 is FQGNSA in the germline V gene. J gave up 6 bases and V 2 bases, and 4 bases lay outside the gene matches.

This chain uses TRBV3-1 with TRBJ2-4; TRBD1 matches 7 bases. The V and J ends lost 0 bases and 9 bases, in that order; junction bases with no gene match: 5. CDR3 length: 14 amino acids. Germline V gene lookup returns CDR1 LGHDT and CDR2 YNNKEL (reference sequence). CDR3 sequence: CASSQDRAGGIQYF. DNA of the CDR3: TGTGCCAGCAGCCAAGATAGGGCAGGGGGCATTCAGTACTTC.

The V gene is TRBV29-1, the J gene TRBJ1-4, with 9 bases matching TRBD1. Germline V gene data show CDR1 as SQVTM and CDR2 as ANQGSEA. With V trimmed by 0 bases and J by 8 bases, 4 bases remained unmatched. The CDR3 spans 14 residues. Here the CDR3 DNA reads TGCAGCGTTGAAGAACAGGGGGCGCGAGAAAAACTGTTTTTT. Translated, it gives CSVEEQGAREKLFF.

In this sample, this clonotype turned up many times. The chain joins TRBV20-1 to TRBJ2-2, with 13 bases lining up with TRBD2. This CDR3 contains 19 residues. After removal of 6 bases from V and 0 bases from J, the junction contained 13 bases not matched to a gene. Looked up from germline, CDR1 is DFQATT and CDR2 is SNEGSKA (reference sequence). Here the CDR3 reads CSAAVRPLAGGPNTGELFF. The DNA of the CDR3 is TGCAGTGCAGCCGTTAGGCCACTAGCGGGGGGGCCGAACACCGGGGAGCTGTTTTTT.

As for this clonotype: At one of its ends the junction is not consistent with the germline gene, which may arise from a read error. The chain employs TRBV7-2 and TRBJ2-5, with D perhaps matching TRBD1 (6 bases). Germline lookup yields CDR1 SGHTA and CDR2 FQGNSA. The CDR3 consists of 13 residues. CDR3: CASSYRVQETQYF. DNA for the CDR3: TGTGCTAGCAGCTACAGGGTACAAGAGACCCAGTACTTC.

The genes are TRBV7-2 and TRBJ2-7, with 7 bases that match TRBD2. Germline V gene sequence: CDR1 SGHTA, CDR2 FQGNSA. The CDR3 loop spans 15 amino acids. V shed 0 bases, J shed 1 base, and the junction held 3 bases outside the gene matches. The CDR3 DNA sequence: TGTGCCAGCAGCTTAGCGCCTAGCGGTTCCTACGAGCAGTACTTC. Its protein is CASSLAPSGSYEQYF.

The chain combines TRBV5-1 with TRBJ2-3, with TRBD2 matching 11 bases. Per germline, CDR1 SGHRS and CDR2 YFSETQ. The V gene end was trimmed by 0 bases and the J gene end by 2 bases; junction bases not matched to a gene: 5. The CDR3 sequence is 17 residues long. CDR3 protein: CASSLDGLAGHTDTQYF. In DNA, the CDR3 is TGCGCCAGCAGCTTGGACGGACTAGCGGGTCACACAGATACGCAGTATTTT.

The chain uses TRBV2 and TRBJ2-3, with TRBD2 identical over 8 bases. The germline CDR1 and CDR2 sequences are SNHLY and FYNNEI. The CDR3 is 13 amino acids. The V and J ends lost 5 bases and 7 bases, in that order; junction bases with no gene match: 5. The DNA of the CDR3 is TGTGCCAGCAGTACTAGCGGAGTGAATACGCAGTATTTT. Protein product: CASSTSGVNTQYF.

This clonotype has a count of ten or more. The gene calls are TRBV5-1 and TRBJ2-6, with no clear D. The V and J ends lost 0 bases and 4 bases respectively, with 11 bases between them. The CDR3 consists of 16 residues. From germline, CDR1 is SGHRS and CDR2 YFSETQ. CDR3 DNA: TGCGCCAGCAGCTTGGGACCCACTTGGGGGGCCAACGTCCTGACTTTC. Residues: CASSLGPTWGANVLTF.

The sample holds one count of this clonotype. This chain links TRBV2 with TRBJ1-4, with 7 bases lining up with TRBD1. The CDR3 sequence is 15 residues long. The V gene's germline CDR1 is SNHLY and CDR2 FYNNEI. V was pared by 4 bases and J by 3 bases, with 5 bases of the junction left unmatched. The CDR3 loop is CASSGIQGANEKLFF. The DNA for the CDR3 is TGTGCCAGCAGTGGGATCCAGGGGGCTAATGAAAAACTGTTTTTT.

This rearrangement joins TRBV19 to TRBJ2-7; 8 bases fit TRBD1. The germline V gene has CDR1 LNHDA and CDR2 SQIVND (reference sequence). The ends lost 4 bases at V and 0 bases at J; junction bases unmatched: 8. The CDR3 contains 16 residues. The CDR3 DNA follows: TGTGCCAGTAGTAGAACTCCCGGACAGGGCTCCTACGAGCAGTACTTC. Translating it yields CASSRTPGQGSYEQYF.

CDR3 residues: CASSPGMTTYNEQFF. The DNA for the CDR3 is TGTGCCAGCTCACCAGGCATGACAACCTACAATGAGCAGTTCTTC. V and J are TRBV7-8 and TRBJ2-1; no clear D. Germline V CDR1 and CDR2: SGHVS, FQNEAQ. V was pared by 8 bases and J by 2 bases, with 16 bases between. The CDR3 runs to 15 residues.

Of note for this clonotype: The conserved final phenylalanine or tryptophan is absent from the CDR3, which likely points to a read error. The V gene is TRBV5-8, the J gene TRBJ2-7, with a possible D match to TRBD1 (6 bases). With 4 bases removed from V and 3 bases from J, the gap between germline ends came to 11 bases. CDR1 is SGHTS and CDR2 is YDEGEE in the germline V gene. The CDR3 has 13 residues. The CDR3 here is CASSTGQLYEQYL. The CDR3 nucleotides are TGTGCCAGCAGCACAGGACAGCTCTACGAGCAGTACCTC.

The chain has TRBV24-1 and TRBJ2-7, with D perhaps TRBD1 (6 bases). The V gene lost 3 bases and the J gene lost 2 bases, with 16 bases spanning the gap. The CDR3 totals 16 residues. From germline, CDR1 is KGHDR and CDR2 SFDVKD. The CDR3 sequence: CATSDGKQGSPYEQYF. CDR3 in DNA: TGTGCCACCAGTGATGGGAAACAGGGTTCACCCTACGAGCAGTACTTC.

The gene calls are TRBV3-1 and TRBJ1-4, with D maybe TRBD1 (5 bases). This CDR3 comprises 14 residues. Germline assignment: CDR1 LGHDT and CDR2 YNNKEL (reference sequence). Trimming stripped 0 bases from V and 5 bases from J, with 7 bases between. CDR3 sequence reads: CASSQEAGNEKLFF. The CDR3 DNA sequence: TGTGCCAGCAGCCAAGAGGCAGGGAATGAAAAACTGTTTTTT.

In its sample, this clonotype was seen a few times. The rearrangement links TRBV7-2 to TRBJ2-7; 10 bases are a match to TRBD1. The CDR3 is 15 residues long. Germline CDR1 is SGHTA and CDR2 is FQGNSA. V dropped 5 bases and J dropped 3; count of bases not matched to a gene: 7. The CDR3 DNA reads as TGTGCCAGCAGCCTGACAGGGGGCGGGTACTACGAGCAGTACTTC. This gives the protein CASSLTGGGYYEQYF.

This clonotype came up many times. CDR3 DNA: TGTGCCAGCAGCTTGAGTTCGGGGGCTTCACCCCTCCACTTT. This sequence encodes CASSLSSGASPLHF. The chain recombines TRBV5-6 with TRBJ1-6, with TRBD1 as a possible D gene (6 bases). Between the trimmed V and J ends, which lost 1 base and 9 bases, there was a span of 11 bases. This CDR3 is 14 amino acids long. Germline CDR1 and CDR2: SGHDT and YYEEEE.

Concerning this clonotype itself: This clone may be a read error of a much larger clone one base away. The CDR3 DNA reads as TGTGGCAGCAGTGAAGGCTACGAGCAGTACTTC. Encoded protein: CGSSEGYEQYF. The genes are TRBV2 and TRBJ2-7; D is uncertain. This CDR3 spans 11 amino acids. Germline CDR1 is SNHLY and CDR2 is FYNNEI.

With respect to this clonotype: Since a much larger clone is just one base distant, this may be a read error. No conserved phenylalanine or tryptophan ends this CDR3, so it is likely a read error. V is TRBV20-1 and J is TRBJ1-6; the D is unclear. This CDR3 has 17 amino acids. From germline, CDR1 is DFQATT and CDR2 SNEGSKA (reference sequence). Trimming left V 5 bases short and J 0 bases short, with 17 bases between. As DNA, the CDR3 is TGCAGTGCTCCCCCGGGAGGCGAGGACTCCTATAATTCACCCCTCCACCTT. Translation: CSAPPGGEDSYNSPLHL.